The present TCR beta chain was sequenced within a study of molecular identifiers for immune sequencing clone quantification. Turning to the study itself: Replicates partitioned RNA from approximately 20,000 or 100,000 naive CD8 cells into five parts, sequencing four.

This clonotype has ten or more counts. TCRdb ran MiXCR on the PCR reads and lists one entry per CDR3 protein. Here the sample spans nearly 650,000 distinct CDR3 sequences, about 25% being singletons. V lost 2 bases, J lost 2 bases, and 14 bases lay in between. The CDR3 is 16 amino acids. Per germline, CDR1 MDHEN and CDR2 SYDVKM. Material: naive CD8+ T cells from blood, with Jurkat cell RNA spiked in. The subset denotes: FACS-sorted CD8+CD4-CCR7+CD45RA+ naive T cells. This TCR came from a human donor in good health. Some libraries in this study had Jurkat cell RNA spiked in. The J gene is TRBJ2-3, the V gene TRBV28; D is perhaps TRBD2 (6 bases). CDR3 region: CASSLAGWGSTDTQYF. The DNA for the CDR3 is TGTGCCAGCAGTTTAGCGGGGTGGGGATCCACAGATACGCAGTATTTT.